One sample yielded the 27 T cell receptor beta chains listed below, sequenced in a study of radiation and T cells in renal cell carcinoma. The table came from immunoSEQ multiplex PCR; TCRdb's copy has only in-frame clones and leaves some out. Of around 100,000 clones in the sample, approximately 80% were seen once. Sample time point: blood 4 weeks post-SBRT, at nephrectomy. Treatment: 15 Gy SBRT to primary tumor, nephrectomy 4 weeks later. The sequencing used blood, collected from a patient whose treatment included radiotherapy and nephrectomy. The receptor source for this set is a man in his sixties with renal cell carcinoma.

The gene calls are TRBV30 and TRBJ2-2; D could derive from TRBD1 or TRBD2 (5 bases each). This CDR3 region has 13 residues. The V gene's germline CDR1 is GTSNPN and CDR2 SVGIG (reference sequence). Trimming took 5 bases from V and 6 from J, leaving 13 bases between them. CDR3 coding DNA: TGTGCCTGGGGCACGGTGGGGGCCGGGGAGCTGTTTTTT. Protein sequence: CAWGTVGAGELFF.

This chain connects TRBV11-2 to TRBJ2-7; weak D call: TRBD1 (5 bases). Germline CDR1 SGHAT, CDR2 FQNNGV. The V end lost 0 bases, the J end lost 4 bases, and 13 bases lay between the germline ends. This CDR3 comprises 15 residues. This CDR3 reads CASSLEPGKMYEQYF. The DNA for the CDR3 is TGTGCCAGCAGCTTAGAGCCAGGGAAAATGTACGAGCAGTACTTC. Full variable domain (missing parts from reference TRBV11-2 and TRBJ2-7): EAGVAQSPRYKIIEKRQSVAFWCNPISGHATLYWYQQILGQGPKLLIQFQNNGVVDDSQLPKDRFSAERLKGVDSTLKIQPAKLEDSAVYLCASSLEPGKMYEQYFGPGTRLTVT.

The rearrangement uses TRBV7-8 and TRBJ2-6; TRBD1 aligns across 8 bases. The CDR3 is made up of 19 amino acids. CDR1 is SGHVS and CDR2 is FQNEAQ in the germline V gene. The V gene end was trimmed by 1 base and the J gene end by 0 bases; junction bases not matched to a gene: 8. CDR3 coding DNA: TGTGCCAGCAGCTTAGTCGCCAGGGGGCTTCTCTCTGGGGCCAACGTCCTGACTTTC. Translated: CASSLVARGLLSGANVLTF.

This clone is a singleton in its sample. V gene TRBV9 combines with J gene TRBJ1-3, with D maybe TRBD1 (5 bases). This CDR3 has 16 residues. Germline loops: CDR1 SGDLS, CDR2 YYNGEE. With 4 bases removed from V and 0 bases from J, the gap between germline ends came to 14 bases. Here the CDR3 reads CASSLRSDSSGNTIYF. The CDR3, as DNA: TGTGCCAGCAGCCTAAGATCTGACAGCTCTGGAAACACCATATATTTT.

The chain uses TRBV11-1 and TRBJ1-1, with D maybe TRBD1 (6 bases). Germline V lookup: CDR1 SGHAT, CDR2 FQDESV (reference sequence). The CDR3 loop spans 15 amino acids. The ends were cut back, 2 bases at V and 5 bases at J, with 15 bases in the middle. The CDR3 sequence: CASSLWVGGRTEAFF. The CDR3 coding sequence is TGTGCCAGCAGCTTATGGGTTGGGGGGCGTACTGAAGCTTTCTTT.

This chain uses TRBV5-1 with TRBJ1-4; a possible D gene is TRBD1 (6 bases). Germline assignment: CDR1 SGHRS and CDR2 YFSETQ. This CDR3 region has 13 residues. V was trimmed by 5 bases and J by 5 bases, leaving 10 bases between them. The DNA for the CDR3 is TGCGCCAGCAGAGAGGACAGCAATGAAAAACTGTTTTTT. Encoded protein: CASREDSNEKLFF.

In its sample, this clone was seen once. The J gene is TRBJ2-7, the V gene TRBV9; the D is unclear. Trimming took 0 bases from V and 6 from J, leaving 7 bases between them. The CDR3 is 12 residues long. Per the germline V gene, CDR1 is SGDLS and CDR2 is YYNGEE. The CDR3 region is CASSVDESEQYF. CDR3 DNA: TGTGCCAGCAGCGTAGATGAATCCGAGCAGTACTTC.

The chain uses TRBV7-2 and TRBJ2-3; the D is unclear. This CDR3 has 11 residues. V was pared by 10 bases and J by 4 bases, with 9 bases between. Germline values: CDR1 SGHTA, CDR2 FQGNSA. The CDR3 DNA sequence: TGTGCCACCTCAAAGGCAGATACGCAGTATTTT. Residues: CATSKADTQYF.

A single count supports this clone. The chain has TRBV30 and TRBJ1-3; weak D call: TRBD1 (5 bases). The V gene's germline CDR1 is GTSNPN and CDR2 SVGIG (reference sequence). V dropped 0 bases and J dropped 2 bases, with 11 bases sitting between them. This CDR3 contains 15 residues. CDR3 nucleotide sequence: TGTGCCTGGAGTGTCGCCGGGGCAACTGGAAACACCATATATTTT. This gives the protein CAWSVAGATGNTIYF.

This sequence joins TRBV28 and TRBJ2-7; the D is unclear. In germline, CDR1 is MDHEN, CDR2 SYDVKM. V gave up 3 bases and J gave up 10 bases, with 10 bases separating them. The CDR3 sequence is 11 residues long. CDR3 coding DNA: TGTGCCAGCAGTTTTAACGATCTTCAGTACTTC. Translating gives CASSFNDLQYF.

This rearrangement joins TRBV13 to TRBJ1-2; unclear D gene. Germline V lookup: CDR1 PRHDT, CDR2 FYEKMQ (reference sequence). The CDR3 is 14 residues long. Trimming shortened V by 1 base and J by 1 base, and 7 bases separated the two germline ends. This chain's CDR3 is CASSLDTLNYGYTF. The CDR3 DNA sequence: TGTGCCAGCAGCTTAGACACACTTAACTATGGCTACACCTTC.

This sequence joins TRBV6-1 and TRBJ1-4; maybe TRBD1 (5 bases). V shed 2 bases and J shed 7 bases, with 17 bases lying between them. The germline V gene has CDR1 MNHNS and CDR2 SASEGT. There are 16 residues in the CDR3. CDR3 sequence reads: CASSETPGLRSEKLFF. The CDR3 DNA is TGTGCCAGCAGTGAAACTCCGGGACTAAGGAGTGAAAAACTGTTTTTT.

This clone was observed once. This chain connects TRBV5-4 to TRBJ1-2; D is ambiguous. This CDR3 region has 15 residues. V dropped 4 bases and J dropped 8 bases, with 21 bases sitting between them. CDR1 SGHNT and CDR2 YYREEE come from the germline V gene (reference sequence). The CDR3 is CASSQGSQLGRGYTF. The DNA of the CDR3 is TGTGCCAGCAGCCAAGGGTCTCAATTGGGTAGAGGCTACACCTTC. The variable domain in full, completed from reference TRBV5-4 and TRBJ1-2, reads ETGVTQSPTHLIKTRGQQVTLRCSSQSGHNTVSWYQQALGQGPQFIFQYYREEENGRGNFPPRFSGLQFPNYSSELNVNALELDDSALYLCASSQGSQLGRGYTFGSGTRLTVV.

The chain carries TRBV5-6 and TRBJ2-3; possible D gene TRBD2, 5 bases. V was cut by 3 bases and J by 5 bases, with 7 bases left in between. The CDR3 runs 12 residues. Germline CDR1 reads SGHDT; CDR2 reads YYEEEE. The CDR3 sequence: CASSWTQDTQYF. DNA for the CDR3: TGTGCCAGCAGCTGGACTCAAGATACGCAGTATTTT.

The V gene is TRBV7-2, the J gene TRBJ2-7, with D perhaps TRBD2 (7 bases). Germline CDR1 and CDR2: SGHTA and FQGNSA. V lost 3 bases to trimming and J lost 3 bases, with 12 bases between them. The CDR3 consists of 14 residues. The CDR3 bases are TGTGCCAGCAGCTTGCGAGGGGGGGGCTACGAGCAGTACTTC. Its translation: CASSLRGGGYEQYF.

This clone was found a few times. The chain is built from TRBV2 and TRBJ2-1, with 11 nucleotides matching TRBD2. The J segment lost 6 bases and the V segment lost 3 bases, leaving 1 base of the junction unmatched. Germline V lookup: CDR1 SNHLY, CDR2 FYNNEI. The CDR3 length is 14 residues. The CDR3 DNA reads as TGTGCCAGCAGTGAGGGACTAGCGGTCAATGAGCAGTTCTTC. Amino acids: CASSEGLAVNEQFF.

CDR3 nucleotide sequence: TGTGCCAGCAGCCCGGGGGGACAGGGGAGGAGAGAGACCCAGTACTTC. Protein sequence: CASSPGGQGRRETQYF. This chain uses TRBV5-8 with TRBJ2-5; TRBD1 aligns across 10 bases. Looked up from germline, CDR1 is SGHTS and CDR2 is YDEGEE. The trim removed 4 bases at V and 4 bases at J, leaving 10 bases unmatched. The CDR3 has 16 amino acids.

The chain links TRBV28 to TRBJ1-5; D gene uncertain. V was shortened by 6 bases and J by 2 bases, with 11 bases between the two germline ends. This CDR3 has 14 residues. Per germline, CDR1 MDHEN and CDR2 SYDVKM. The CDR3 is CASRSVWGNQPQHF. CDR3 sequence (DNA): TGTGCCAGCAGATCTGTGTGGGGCAATCAGCCCCAGCATTTT.

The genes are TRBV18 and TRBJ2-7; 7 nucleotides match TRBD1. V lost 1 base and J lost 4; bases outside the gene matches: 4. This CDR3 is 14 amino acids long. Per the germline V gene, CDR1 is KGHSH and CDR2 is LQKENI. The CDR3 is CASSPRDRIYEQYF. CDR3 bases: TGTGCCAGCTCACCACGGGACAGAATATACGAGCAGTACTTC.

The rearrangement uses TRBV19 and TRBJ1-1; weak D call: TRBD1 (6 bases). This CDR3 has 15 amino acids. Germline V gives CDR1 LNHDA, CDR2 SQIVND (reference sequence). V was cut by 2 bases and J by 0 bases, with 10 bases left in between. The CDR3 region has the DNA TGTGCCAGTAGTATATCGGGGACATTGAACACTGAAGCTTTCTTT. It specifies CASSISGTLNTEAFF.

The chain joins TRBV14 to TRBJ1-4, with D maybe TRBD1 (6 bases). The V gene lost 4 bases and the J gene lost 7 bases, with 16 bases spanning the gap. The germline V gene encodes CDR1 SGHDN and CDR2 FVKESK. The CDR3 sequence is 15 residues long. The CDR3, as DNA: TGTGCCAGCAGCCCTCGGACAGCCGGGGGTGAAAAACTGTTTTTT. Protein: CASSPRTAGGEKLFF. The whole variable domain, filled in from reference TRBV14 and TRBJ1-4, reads EAGVTQFPSHSVIEKGQTVTLRCDPISGHDNLYWYRRVMGKEIKFLLHFVKESKQDESGMPNNRFLAERTGGTYSTLKVQPAELEDSGVYFCASSPRTAGGEKLFFGSGTQLSVL.

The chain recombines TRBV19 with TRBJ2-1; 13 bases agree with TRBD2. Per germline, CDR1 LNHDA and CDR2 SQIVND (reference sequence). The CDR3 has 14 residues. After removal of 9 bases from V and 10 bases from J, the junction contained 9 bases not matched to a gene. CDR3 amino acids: CASAGLAGEGEQFF. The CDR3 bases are TGTGCCAGCGCCGGACTAGCGGGAGAGGGGGAGCAGTTCTTC. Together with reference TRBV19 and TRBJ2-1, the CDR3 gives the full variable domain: DGGITQSPKYLFRKEGQNVTLSCEQNLNHDAMYWYRQDPGQGLRLIYYSQIVNDFQKGDIAEGYSVSREKKESFPLTVTSAQKNPTAFYLCASAGLAGEGEQFFGPGTRLTVL.

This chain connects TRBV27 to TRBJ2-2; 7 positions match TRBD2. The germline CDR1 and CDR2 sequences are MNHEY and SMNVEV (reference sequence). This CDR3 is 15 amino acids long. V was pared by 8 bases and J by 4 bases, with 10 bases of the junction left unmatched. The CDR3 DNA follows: TGTGCCAGCGCACAGCGGGGCTCGATCACCGGGGAGCTGTTTTTT. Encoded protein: CASAQRGSITGELFF.

The CDR3 DNA is TGTGCCAGCAGCTTAGGATTTCCCTATGGCTACACCTTC. Translating it yields CASSLGFPYGYTF. V usage is TRBV7-2 and J usage is TRBJ1-2; D ambiguous. V shed 1 base and J shed 4 bases, with 7 bases lying between them. This CDR3 is 13 amino acids long. Germline V CDR1 and CDR2: SGHTA, FQGNSA. Complete variable domain (other parts from reference TRBV7-2 and TRBJ1-2): GAGVSQSPSNKVTEKGKDVELRCDPISGHTALYWYRQSLGQGLEFLIYFQGNSAPDKSGLPSDRFSAERTGGSVSTLTIQRTQQEDSAVYLCASSLGFPYGYTFGSGTRLTVV.

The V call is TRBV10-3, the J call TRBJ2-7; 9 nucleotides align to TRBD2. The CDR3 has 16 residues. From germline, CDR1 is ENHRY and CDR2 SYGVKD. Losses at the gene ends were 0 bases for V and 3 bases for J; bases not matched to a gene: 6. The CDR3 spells CAISESTSGTNYEQYF. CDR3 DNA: TGTGCCATCAGTGAGTCGACTAGCGGAACGAACTACGAGCAGTACTTC.

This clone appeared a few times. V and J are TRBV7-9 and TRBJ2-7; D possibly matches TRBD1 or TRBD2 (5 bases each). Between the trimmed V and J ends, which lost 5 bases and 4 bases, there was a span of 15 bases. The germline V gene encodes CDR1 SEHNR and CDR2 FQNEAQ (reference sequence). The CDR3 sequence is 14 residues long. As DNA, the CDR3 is TGTGCCAGCAGCCATACTCGGGGACCATACGAGCAGTACTTC. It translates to CASSHTRGPYEQYF.

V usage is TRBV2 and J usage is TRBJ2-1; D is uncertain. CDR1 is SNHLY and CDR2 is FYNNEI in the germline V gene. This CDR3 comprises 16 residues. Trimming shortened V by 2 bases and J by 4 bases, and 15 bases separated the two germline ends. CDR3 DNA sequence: TGTGCCAGCAGTGAAAGTCCGCGCCGCGCATACAATGAGCAGTTCTTC. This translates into CASSESPRRAYNEQFF.